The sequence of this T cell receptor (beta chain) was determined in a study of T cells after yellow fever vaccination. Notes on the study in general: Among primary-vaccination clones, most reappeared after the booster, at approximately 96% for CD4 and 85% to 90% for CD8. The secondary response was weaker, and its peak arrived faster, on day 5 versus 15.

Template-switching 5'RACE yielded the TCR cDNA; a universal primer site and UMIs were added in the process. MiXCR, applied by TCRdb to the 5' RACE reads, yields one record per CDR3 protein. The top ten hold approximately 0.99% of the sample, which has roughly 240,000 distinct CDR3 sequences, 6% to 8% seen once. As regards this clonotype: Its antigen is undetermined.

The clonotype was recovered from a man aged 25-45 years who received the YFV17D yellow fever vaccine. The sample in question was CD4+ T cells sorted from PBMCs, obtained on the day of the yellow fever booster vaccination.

CDR3 loop: CASSLRWQGGGNSGANVLTF. In DNA form, the CDR3 reads TGTGCCAGCAGCTTACGTTGGCAGGGGGGGGGCAACTCTGGGGCCAACGTCCTGACTTTC. The J gene is TRBJ2-6, the V gene TRBV11-2, with D perhaps TRBD1 or TRBD2 (7 bases each). This CDR3 has 20 amino acids. Germline CDR1 is SGHAT and CDR2 is FQNNGV. The germline V and J ends were trimmed by 2 bases and 0 bases, with 20 bases remaining between them.